Presented here are 20 T cell receptor beta chains from one specimen sequenced in a study of regulatory T cells in long-lasting Graves disease. As for time point: newly diagnosed GD, antithyroid drugs for less than 3 months. PBMC-derived RNA was used for the TCR library. Sequencing libraries for TCR beta were prepared with iRepertoire HTBI primers and Arm-PCR of CDR3 regions. TCRdb ran MiXCR on the multiplex PCR reads and lists one entry per CDR3 protein. Of hundreds of thousands of distinct CDR3 sequences listed, around 12% are singletons. A further study also used this sample, focusing on T cells in Graves' hyperthyroidism and ophthalmopathy.

The source material was peripheral blood mononuclear cells (PBMCs), sampled at new diagnosis, from a patient treated with antithyroid drugs. Source of these receptors: a woman aged 25 to 39 with Graves disease.

This clonotype was picked up a small number of times. This chain uses TRBV5-5 with TRBJ2-3; D call uncertain. Germline-derived CDR1 and CDR2 are SGHKS and YYEKEE (reference sequence). The CDR3 has 14 residues. V was trimmed by 4 bases and J by 4 bases, leaving 13 bases between them. CDR3 nucleotide sequence: TGTGCCAGCAGCCCCGGTCTTCTGGCAGATACGCAGTATTTT. Encoded protein: CASSPGLLADTQYF.

This clonotype was seen at least ten times. CDR3 nucleotides: TGTGCCAGCAGTTACTCCGACAGGGTAAACGGCTACACCTTC. Amino acid sequence: CASSYSDRVNGYTF. The chain is built from TRBV27 and TRBJ1-2; 7 positions agree with TRBD1. Trimming removed 4 bases from V and 8 bases from J; junction bases left unmatched: 10. The CDR3 contains 14 residues. The germline gives CDR1 MNHEY, CDR2 SMNVEV (reference sequence).

This clonotype has just one count. The chain joins TRBV2 to TRBJ2-4; weak D call: TRBD1 (5 bases). The V gene's germline CDR1 is SNHLY and CDR2 FYNNEI. This CDR3 spans 13 amino acids. Between the trimmed V and J ends, which lost 6 bases and 7 bases, there was a span of 13 bases. The CDR3 is CASSADRRNIQYF. The CDR3 DNA sequence: TGTGCCAGCAGCGCAGACAGAAGGAACATTCAGTACTTC.

This clonotype was picked up many times. V and J are TRBV20-1 and TRBJ1-6; 9 bases align to TRBD1. The V and J ends lost 1 base and 4 bases, in that order; junction bases with no gene match: 5. CDR1 is DFQATT, CDR2 SNEGSKA, per germline (reference sequence). This CDR3 contains 16 residues. CDR3: CSARARDRDYNSPLHF. CDR3 in DNA: TGCAGTGCTAGAGCCCGGGACAGGGATTATAATTCACCCCTCCACTTT.

This clonotype was observed many times. This chain's CDR3 is CASSLAGDYETQYF. The CDR3 nucleotides are TGCGCCAGCAGCTTGGCGGGGGACTACGAGACCCAGTACTTC. V usage is TRBV5-1 and J usage is TRBJ2-5; 7 bases map to TRBD2. V was pared by 0 bases and J by 5 bases, with 4 bases of the junction left unmatched. CDR3 length: 14 residues. Germline V gene sequence: CDR1 SGHRS, CDR2 YFSETQ.

In its sample, this clonotype was seen many times. The chain carries TRBV2 and TRBJ2-7, with TRBD1 identical over 8 bases. The CDR3 contains 15 residues. Per the germline V gene, CDR1 is SNHLY and CDR2 is FYNNEI. The trim removed 4 bases at V and 3 bases at J, leaving 8 bases unmatched. CDR3 sequence (DNA): TGTGCCAGCAGTGTTGCCGGGACAGGAGACTACGAGCAGTACTTC. It specifies CASSVAGTGDYEQYF.

This clonotype was observed a few times. The rearrangement joins TRBV19 to TRBJ2-6, with D possibly called TRBD1 or TRBD2 (5 bases each). The ends were cut back, 7 bases at V and 0 bases at J, with 10 bases in the middle. The CDR3 sequence is 15 residues long. Germline CDR1 is LNHDA and CDR2 is SQIVND (reference sequence). CDR3: CASISGASGANVLTF. The CDR3, as DNA: TGTGCCAGTATTTCCGGGGCCTCTGGGGCCAACGTCCTGACTTTC.

Details on this clonotype: A much larger clone differs by one base, so this may be a read error. This chain joins TRBV6-1 and TRBJ2-3, with 8 bases matching TRBD1. This CDR3 has 16 amino acids. In germline, CDR1 is MNHNS, CDR2 SASEGT. The CDR3 coding sequence is TGTGCCAACAGTGAAGGGGACAGGAGGATGACAGATACGCAGTATTTT. It codes for CANSEGDRRMTDTQYF.

As to this clonotype: A much larger clonotype is one base distant, so this may be a read error. The chain couples TRBV7-2 to TRBJ2-7, with 8 bases aligning to TRBD2. Trimming took 3 bases from V and 3 from J; bases not matched to a gene: 7. The CDR3 spans 15 residues. Germline V CDR1 and CDR2: SGHTA, FQGNSA. The CDR3, as DNA: TGTGCCAGCAGCTTCGGTAGCGGGAATTGCTACGAGCAGTACTTC. This gives the protein CASSFGSGNCYEQYF.

This clonotype was detected many times. This chain joins TRBV7-9 and TRBJ2-3; D ambiguous. The ends were cut back, 5 bases at V and 2 bases at J, with 5 bases in the middle. Looked up from germline, CDR1 is SEHNR and CDR2 is FQNEAQ (reference sequence). The CDR3 length is 12 residues. The CDR3 region has the DNA TGTGCCAGCAGCCCGGACACAGATACGCAGTATTTT. It codes for CASSPDTDTQYF.

This clonotype came up a few times. The rearrangement uses TRBV6-1 and TRBJ1-2, with unresolved D. V lost 6 bases, J lost 4 bases, and 30 bases lay in between. This CDR3 is built from 19 residues. CDR1 is MNHNS, CDR2 SASEGT, per germline. The chain's CDR3 is CASRPAHHPSLPVFYGYTF. Written as DNA, the CDR3 is TGTGCCAGCAGACCAGCCCACCACCCGTCTTTACCCGTGTTCTATGGCTACACCTTC.

The table lists this clonotype with many counts. This chain links TRBV20-1 with TRBJ1-2; 10 bases are a match to TRBD1. This CDR3 region has 15 residues. The V gene end was trimmed by 2 bases and the J gene end by 7 bases; junction bases not matched to a gene: 10. Germline V CDR1 and CDR2: DFQATT, SNEGSKA (reference sequence). CDR3 protein: CSARLPGQGFSGYTF. For the CDR3, the DNA is TGCAGTGCTAGACTTCCGGGACAGGGGTTCTCTGGCTACACCTTC.

There are many counts of this clonotype. CDR3 protein: CASSQTGTGVYTEAFF. The DNA of the CDR3 is TGTGCCAGCTCACAGACCGGGACAGGGGTATACACTGAAGCTTTCTTT. V gene TRBV18 combines with J gene TRBJ1-1; 10 bases are shared with TRBD1. V was clipped by 4 bases and J by 3 bases; unmatched bases: 8. Per the germline V gene, CDR1 is KGHSH and CDR2 is LQKENI. The CDR3 consists of 16 residues.

The chain employs TRBV19 and TRBJ2-3; 7 nucleotides line up with TRBD1. CDR3 length: 16 amino acids. V lost 4 bases, J lost 1 base, and 8 bases stayed unmatched. The germline gives CDR1 LNHDA, CDR2 SQIVND (reference sequence). The chain's CDR3 is CASSSARGFRTDTQYF. The CDR3 nucleotides read TGTGCCAGTAGTAGCGCCAGGGGGTTCCGCACAGATACGCAGTATTTT. The complete variable domain, with remaining parts taken from reference TRBV19 and TRBJ2-3, reads DGGITQSPKYLFRKEGQNVTLSCEQNLNHDAMYWYRQDPGQGLRLIYYSQIVNDFQKGDIAEGYSVSREKKESFPLTVTSAQKNPTAFYLCASSSARGFRTDTQYFGPGTRLTVL.

This clonotype showed up many times. The chain uses TRBV30 and TRBJ2-1; 11 bases fit TRBD2. The trim removed 2 bases at V and 8 bases at J, leaving 8 bases unmatched. The germline V gene has CDR1 GTSNPN and CDR2 SVGIG (reference sequence). The CDR3 loop spans 15 amino acids. The CDR3 bases are TGTGCCTGGAGTAAAGCTAGCGGGAGGTGGTATGAGCAGTTCTTC. It encodes CAWSKASGRWYEQFF.

This clonotype was counted many times. V is TRBV11-2 and J is TRBJ1-1; 7 bases line up with TRBD1. The trim removed 3 bases at V and 0 bases at J, leaving 4 bases unmatched. The germline CDR1 and CDR2 sequences are SGHAT and FQNNGV. The length of the CDR3 is 15 residues. CDR3: CASSFRGQLNTEAFF. The CDR3 nucleotides read TGTGCCAGCAGCTTTCGGGGACAGCTGAACACTGAAGCTTTCTTT.

This clonotype was detected many times. The V gene is TRBV3-1, the J gene TRBJ2-1; 8 bases align to TRBD2. The CDR3 extends over 20 amino acids. CDR1 and CDR2 from the germline V gene are LGHDT and YNNKEL (reference sequence). After removal of 6 bases from V and 5 bases from J, the junction contained 24 bases not matched to a gene. The CDR3 region has the DNA TGTGCCAGCAGTCCTAAGGGGGTACAAGCGAGCCCGACTAGCGACAATGAGCAGTTCTTC. Translation: CASSPKGVQASPTSDNEQFF.

This clonotype was found many times. The chain combines TRBV7-8 with TRBJ2-7, with TRBD2 matching over 12 bases. The V segment lost 3 bases and the J segment 5 bases; nucleotides outside the gene matches: 5. The CDR3 extends over 15 amino acids. Looked up from germline, CDR1 is SGHVS and CDR2 is FQNEAQ. This CDR3 is CASSFRRLAGDEQYF. In DNA form, the CDR3 reads TGTGCCAGCAGCTTTCGAAGACTAGCGGGAGACGAGCAGTACTTC. Looking up the rest from reference TRBV7-8 and TRBJ2-7 gives the full variable domain: GAGVSQSPRYKVAKRGQDVALRCDPISGHVSLFWYQQALGQGPEFLTYFQNEAQLDKSGLPSDRFFAERPEGSVSTLKIQRTQQEDSAVYLCASSFRRLAGDEQYFGPGTRLTVT.

This clonotype has ten or more counts. The V and J genes are TRBV5-8 and TRBJ2-3; 8 nucleotides match TRBD1. Germline loops: CDR1 SGHTS, CDR2 YDEGEE. There are 13 residues in the CDR3. After removal of 5 bases from V and 5 bases from J, the junction contained 4 bases not matched to a gene. Here the CDR3 reads CASRPTGGDTQYF. CDR3 DNA: TGTGCCAGCAGGCCCACAGGGGGAGATACGCAGTATTTT.

This clonotype was seen at least ten times. This chain uses TRBV12-3 or TRBV12-4 with TRBJ1-2, with TRBD1 as a possible D gene (5 bases). The CDR3 has 15 residues. V dropped 3 bases and J dropped 0 bases, with 11 bases sitting between them. CDR3 coding DNA: TGTGCCAGCAGTTTCTCGGGGCCAGCTAACTATGGCTACACCTTC. Protein product: CASSFSGPANYGYTF.